The 20 T cell receptor beta chains in this list originate from one sample, sequenced in a study of control samples from healthy donors and cancer patients. This table comes from immunoSEQ multiplex PCR, and its TCRdb copy is limited to in-frame clones, with some not included. The sample carries approximately 230,000 clones, approximately 80% recorded once. Sequenced sample: PBMCs. These receptors were collected from a woman aged 60-70 years with lung cancer.

The chain joins TRBV7-3 to TRBJ1-2; possibly TRBD1 for D (6 bases). The V end lost 1 base, the J end lost 8 bases, and 11 bases lay between the germline ends. CDR1 and CDR2 from the germline V gene are SGHTA and FQGTGA. The CDR3 totals 13 residues. CDR3 region: CASSLMGAGGYTF. CDR3 coding DNA: TGTGCCAGCAGCTTAATGGGGGCCGGGGGCTACACCTTC.

This chain connects TRBV5-4 to TRBJ1-2, with D possibly matching TRBD1 (6 bases). The length of the CDR3 is 15 residues. CDR1 SGHNT and CDR2 YYREEE come from the germline V gene (reference sequence). V was clipped by 4 bases and J by 4 bases, with 17 bases between them. As DNA, the CDR3 is TGTGCCAGCAGCCCACCTGAGCGGGACATCTATGGCTACACCTTC. It codes for CASSPPERDIYGYTF.

This chain uses TRBV5-6 with TRBJ1-4; 8 bases map to TRBD1. V lost 5 bases to trimming and J lost 11 bases; unmatched junction nucleotides: 11. CDR3 size: 14 residues. From germline, CDR1 is SGHDT and CDR2 YYEEEE. CDR3 sequence reads: CASRKRQGAGKLFF. In DNA form, the CDR3 reads TGTGCCAGCAGGAAACGTCAGGGGGCTGGGAAACTGTTTTTT.

About this clone itself: Other nucleotide sequences from this sample produce the same CDR3. The rearrangement links TRBV9 to TRBJ2-1; TRBD1 agrees at 12 bases. After removal of 0 bases from V and 6 bases from J, the junction contained 10 bases not matched to a gene. The germline V gene encodes CDR1 SGDLS and CDR2 YYNGEE. The CDR3 covers 18 residues. CDR3 sequence reads: CASSVGGGTGGVFNEQFF. As DNA, the CDR3 is TGTGCCAGCAGCGTAGGGGGGGGGACAGGGGGCGTCTTCAATGAGCAGTTCTTC.

Worth noting for this clone: At the DNA level, this CDR3 is encoded by other sequences in the same sample as well. The chain joins TRBV5-1 to TRBJ1-2; 7 nucleotides match TRBD1. The CDR3 length is 13 residues. Germline trimming cut 0 bases from V and 5 bases from J; bases unmatched to any gene: 1. Germline CDR1 and CDR2: SGHRS and YFSETQ. The CDR3 loop is CASSLVQGYGYTF. The CDR3 nucleotides read TGCGCCAGCAGCTTGGTACAGGGGTATGGCTACACCTTC.

The CDR3: CASSPRPGVTGELFF. The DNA of the CDR3 is TGTGCCAGCAGCCCCCGACCGGGAGTCACCGGGGAGCTGTTTTTT. The chain couples TRBV7-2 to TRBJ2-2; D perhaps matches TRBD2 (6 bases). V lost 5 bases to trimming and J lost 4 bases, with 14 bases between them. CDR3 length: 15 amino acids. Germline CDR1 and CDR2: SGHTA and FQGNSA. Looking up the rest from reference TRBV7-2 and TRBJ2-2 gives the full variable domain: GAGVSQSPSNKVTEKGKDVELRCDPISGHTALYWYRQSLGQGLEFLIYFQGNSAPDKSGLPSDRFSAERTGGSVSTLTIQRTQQEDSAVYLCASSPRPGVTGELFFGEGSRLTVL.

The J gene is TRBJ1-2, the V gene TRBV12-3 or TRBV12-4; D ambiguous. The CDR3 runs to 12 residues. Trimming stripped 4 bases from V and 5 bases from J, with 8 bases between. CDR3 DNA: TGTGCCAGCAGTTATTGGGGATATGGCTACACCTTC. This encodes CASSYWGYGYTF.

This clone was found once. The V gene is TRBV15, the J gene TRBJ1-5; 7 bases align to TRBD1. The germline V gene has CDR1 LNHNV and CDR2 YYDKDF (reference sequence). The CDR3 spans 16 residues. Germline trimming cut 5 bases from V and 2 bases from J; bases unmatched to any gene: 9. The CDR3: CATSRDSFWGNQPQHF. CDR3 bases: TGTGCCACCAGCCGGGACAGTTTTTGGGGCAATCAGCCCCAGCATTTT.

CDR3: CASSIRDRGYTF. The CDR3 nucleotides read TGTGCCAGTAGTATCAGGGACAGGGGCTACACCTTC. The gene calls are TRBV19 and TRBJ1-2, with 8 bases identical to TRBD1. The germline V gene encodes CDR1 LNHDA and CDR2 SQIVND (reference sequence). Trimming at V came to 3 bases and at J to 8 bases, leaving 2 bases not matched to a gene. The CDR3 spans 12 residues.

This clone has only a few counts. The chain links TRBV14 to TRBJ2-3, with a weak D call TRBD2 (5 bases). V was shortened by 2 bases and J by 1 base, with 13 bases between the two germline ends. CDR3 length: 16 residues. The germline CDR1 and CDR2 sequences are SGHDN and FVKESK. CDR3 nucleotide sequence: TGTGCCAGCAGCCAATTTCGGGGAAGGGGCACAGATACGCAGTATTTT. Its protein product is CASSQFRGRGTDTQYF.

This clone occurred a few times. V and J are TRBV5-3 and TRBJ1-5, with TRBD1 identical over 8 bases. TRBV5-3 is reported as an ORF; its role is uncertain. The CDR3 extends over 16 amino acids. Unmatched junction bases numbered 9, after V lost 4 bases and J lost 3 bases. The CDR3 sequence is CARSERLGQDNQPQHF. As DNA, the CDR3 is TGTGCCAGAAGCGAGAGATTGGGACAGGACAATCAGCCCCAGCATTTT.

The rearrangement uses TRBV2 and TRBJ2-7, with D possibly matching TRBD1 (5 bases). The CDR3 totals 13 residues. Germline V gives CDR1 SNHLY, CDR2 FYNNEI. V lost 6 bases and J lost 1, with 10 bases in between. CDR3 protein: CASSRQTSYEQYF. The DNA for the CDR3 is TGTGCCAGCAGCAGACAGACGTCCTACGAGCAGTACTTC.

This chain joins TRBV5-4 and TRBJ2-7, with unresolved D. V was cut by 0 bases and J by 0 bases, with 13 bases left in between. CDR3 length: 16 residues. Germline loops: CDR1 SGHNT, CDR2 YYREEE (reference sequence). As DNA, the CDR3 is TGTGCCAGCAGCTTGGGACCGCCAAGCCTCTCCTACGAGCAGTACTTC. Its protein product is CASSLGPPSLSYEQYF. Looking up the rest from reference TRBV5-4 and TRBJ2-7 gives the full variable domain: ETGVTQSPTHLIKTRGQQVTLRCSSQSGHNTVSWYQQALGQGPQFIFQYYREEENGRGNFPPRFSGLQFPNYSSELNVNALELDDSALYLCASSLGPPSLSYEQYFGPGTRLTVT.

The chain employs TRBV3-1 (or the pseudogene TRBV3-2) and TRBJ1-5, with D unresolved. Trimming shortened V by 3 bases and J by 10 bases, and 16 bases separated the two germline ends. Germline assignment: CDR1 LGHDT and CDR2 YNNKEL (reference sequence). The CDR3 is 14 residues long. CDR3 DNA: TGTGCCAGCAGCCAGGTACCTGATGGGCAACCCCAGCATTTT. This encodes CASSQVPDGQPQHF.

This chain connects TRBV5-5 to TRBJ1-5, with D hard to call. Germline assignment: CDR1 SGHKS and CDR2 YYEKEE (reference sequence). With 2 bases removed from V and 0 bases from J, the gap between germline ends came to 6 bases. The CDR3 is 14 residues long. The CDR3 nucleotides read TGTGCCAGCAGCTTACGCGATAGCAATCAGCCCCAGCATTTT. Its translation: CASSLRDSNQPQHF.

The count of this clone is one. The chain is built from TRBV28 and TRBJ2-7; 7 positions match TRBD2. Germline V gene sequence: CDR1 MDHEN, CDR2 SYDVKM. With 5 bases clipped from V and 6 bases from J, the junction kept 7 bases outside the gene matches. This CDR3 has 13 residues. In DNA, the CDR3 is TGTGCCAGCAGTGGCGGGAGTCCCCCCGAGCAGTACTTC. Amino acid sequence: CASSGGSPPEQYF. Combining the CDR3 with reference TRBV28 and TRBJ2-7 gives the whole variable domain DVKVTQSSRYLVKRTGEKVFLECVQDMDHENMFWYRQDPGLGLRLIYFSYDVKMKEKGDIPEGYSVSREKKERFSLILESASTNQTSMYLCASSGGSPPEQYFGPGTRLTVT.

V is TRBV28 and J is TRBJ1-1; D gene uncertain. This CDR3 comprises 12 residues. Germline V gene sequence: CDR1 MDHEN, CDR2 SYDVKM. V gave up 5 bases and J gave up 8 bases, with 12 bases separating them. As DNA, the CDR3 is TGTGCCAGCAGTCGTAACAGATACGAAGCTTTCTTT. Amino acid sequence: CASSRNRYEAFF.

The J gene is TRBJ2-3, the V gene TRBV2, with a possible D match to TRBD1 (6 bases). CDR3 length equals 13 residues. Per the germline V gene, CDR1 is SNHLY and CDR2 is FYNNEI. V dropped 8 bases and J dropped 0 bases, with 9 bases sitting between them. This CDR3 reads CASWGPSTDTQYF. The CDR3 DNA reads as TGTGCCAGCTGGGGGCCGAGCACAGATACGCAGTATTTT.

This clone showed up just once. Other DNA sequences in the same sample also yield this CDR3. The V gene is TRBV2, the J gene TRBJ1-5, with TRBD1 matching over 9 bases. The CDR3 is made up of 14 amino acids. Germline-derived CDR1 and CDR2 are SNHLY and FYNNEI. V lost 8 bases and J lost 4; bases outside the gene matches: 6. Here the CDR3 DNA reads TGTGCCAGCTCTAGGGGGACAGGGAATCAGCCCCAGCATTTT. As protein: CASSRGTGNQPQHF. Full variable domain (outside the CDR3, taken from reference TRBV2 and TRBJ1-5): EPEVTQTPSHQVTQMGQEVILRCVPISNHLYFYWYRQILGQKVEFLVSFYNNEISEKSEIFDDQFSVERPDGSNFTLKIRSTKLEDSAMYFCASSRGTGNQPQHFGDGTRLSIL.

This rearrangement joins TRBV7-8 to TRBJ1-2; D is undetermined. V lost 6 bases and J lost 2, with 19 bases in between. CDR3 size: 16 residues. Germline CDR1 reads SGHVS; CDR2 reads FQNEAQ. In DNA, the CDR3 is TGTGCCAGCAGTCCGATGAAAGTTAGTTGGAACTATGGCTACACCTTC. Its protein is CASSPMKVSWNYGYTF.